One sample yielded the 4 T cell receptor beta chains listed below, sequenced in a study of siplizumab effects on memory and regulatory T cells. Profiled with immunoSEQ multiplex PCR; TCRdb holds only in-frame clones, not every one. The data hold around 110,000 clones, with less than 95% observed a single time. The sample was non-Treg CD4+ T cells sorted from blood. The receptors derive from a human donor in good health.

This chain uses TRBV6-5 with TRBJ1-5; 7 bases are shared with TRBD1. V dropped 4 bases and J dropped 6; count of bases not matched to a gene: 6. Germline CDR1 is MNHEY and CDR2 is SVGAGI. This CDR3 is 14 amino acids long. CDR3 amino acids: CASSWTGGGQPQHF. The CDR3, as DNA: TGTGCCAGCAGTTGGACAGGAGGGGGTCAGCCCCAGCATTTT.

About this clone: Other DNA sequences in this sample translate to the same CDR3. V and J are TRBV5-1 and TRBJ2-5; no clear D. V shed 0 bases and J shed 1 base, with 4 bases lying between them. Per the germline V gene, CDR1 is SGHRS and CDR2 is YFSETQ. The CDR3 extends over 13 amino acids. As DNA, the CDR3 is TGCGCCAGCAGCTTGGGGGGCCAAGAGACCCAGTACTTC. Its translation is CASSLGGQETQYF. The whole variable domain, remainder taken from reference TRBV5-1 and TRBJ2-5, is KAGVTQTPRYLIKTRGQQVTLSCSPISGHRSVSWYQQTPGQGLQFLFEYFSETQRNKGNFPGRFSGRQFSNSRSEMNVSTLELGDSALYLCASSLGGQETQYFGPGTRLLVL.

The chain carries TRBV14 and TRBJ1-5; D ambiguous. The CDR3 length is 14 residues. Germline V gene lookup returns CDR1 SGHDN and CDR2 FVKESK. Trimming cost V 1 base and J 0 bases, with 4 bases left between them. CDR3 sequence (DNA): TGTGCCAGCAGCCAAGCTAATAGCAATCAGCCCCAGCATTTT. It is translated as CASSQANSNQPQHF.

The chain combines TRBV5-4 with TRBJ2-3, with D uncertain. Germline lookup yields CDR1 SGHNT and CDR2 YYREEE (reference sequence). This CDR3 is built from 14 residues. Trimming left V 1 base short and J 1 base short, with 7 bases between. CDR3 coding DNA: TGTGCCAGCAGCTTGTACTCCGGCACAGATACGCAGTATTTT. This codes for CASSLYSGTDTQYF. Full variable domain (remainder filled in from reference TRBV5-4 and TRBJ2-3): ETGVTQSPTHLIKTRGQQVTLRCSSQSGHNTVSWYQQALGQGPQFIFQYYREEENGRGNFPPRFSGLQFPNYSSELNVNALELDDSALYLCASSLYSGTDTQYFGPGTRLTVL.